A selection of T cell receptor beta chains follows, all from one sample in a study of response to subunit inactivated influenza vaccine. TCRdb recomputed calls from the RT-PCR reads with MiXCR, one row per CDR3 protein. The sample has fewer than 800,000 distinct CDR3 sequences; around a sixth are singletons. The specimen comprised PBMCs from blood, sampled roughly 13 days after vaccination. These receptor sequences come from a man aged 50-60 years who received an inactivated influenza vaccine. Both conserved end residues are part of each CDR3. The D gene is left open where the match is weak. Not every row has a clone size; where given, it reads once, few, many or a size class.

clone size	V gene	D gene	J gene	CDR3 DNA	CDR3 protein
few	TRBV18	-	TRBJ2-3	TGTGCCAGCTCACTCTTATCGACAGAAACGAGCACAGATACGCAGTATTTT	CASSLLSTETSTDTQYF
-	TRBV28	TRBD2	TRBJ2-1	TGTGCCAGCAGTTCTTTCCTGGGACTAGCGGAGATTGAGCAGTTCTTC	CASSSFLGLAEIEQFF
few	TRBV28	-	TRBJ2-3	TGTGCCAGCGCTACGGGGTTTGGCACAGATACGCAGTATTTT	CASATGFGTDTQYF
few	TRBV25-1	TRBD1	TRBJ2-7	TGTGCCAGCAGTGAATTCGGGACAGGGAACTCCTACGAGCAGTACTTC	CASSEFGTGNSYEQYF
many	TRBV6-2/TRBV6-3	-	TRBJ2-1	TGTGCCAGCAGTTGGGAGTTCGCGGAGAGAAGGAATGAGCAGTTCTTC	CASSWEFAERRNEQFF
few	TRBV20-1	-	TRBJ1-4	TGCAGTGCTAGAGGGGGTATTACTCTTGAAAAACTGTTTTTT	CSARGGITLEKLFF
-	TRBV12-3/TRBV12-4	-	TRBJ2-6	TGTGCCAGCAGTCCCCGACAGTTCTCTGGGGCCAACGTCCTGACTTTC	CASSPRQFSGANVLTF
few	TRBV10-3	TRBD2	TRBJ2-1	TGTGCCATCAGACAGGGACTAGCGGGAGGTAATGAGCAGTTCTTC	CAIRQGLAGGNEQFF
-	TRBV6-1	-	TRBJ1-1	TGTGCCAGCCTAAGGGGCCCGGGCAGCGCTGAAGCTTTCTTT	CASLRGPGSAEAFF
few	TRBV12-3/TRBV12-4	TRBD2	TRBJ2-1	TGTGCCAGCAGTTTACCGGGACTAGCGGGGGGGTCCGGGAGAGCCTACAATGAGCAGTTCTTC	CASSLPGLAGGSGRAYNEQFF
few	TRBV29-1	TRBD1	TRBJ2-2	TGCAGCGCAATGGCAGGGGGCTCCACCGGGGAGCTGTTTTTT	CSAMAGGSTGELFF
few	TRBV29-1	TRBD1	TRBJ1-1	TGCAGCGGGGGACAGGGACTGGGGACTGAAGCTTTCTTT	CSGGQGLGTEAFF
few	TRBV20-1	-	TRBJ2-2	TGCAGTGCTAGAAATCCTTTGGTGGGGGAGCTGTTTTTT	CSARNPLVGELFF